The entry that follows covers one T cell receptor (beta chain) sequence. Its antigen remains unknown. A multiplex PCR was run with 60 Vbeta primers and 13 Jbeta primers. The data were produced by immunoSEQ multiplex PCR, yet TCRdb's version contains in-frame clones alone and is incomplete. This table holds about 200,000 clones, more than 75% found once. The data are from a study of cytomegalovirus exposure and HLA in healthy donors. Study-level results: Other equally common chains were less clonally expanded than HLA-associated TCR beta chains, a later analysis showed. A few CMV-associated chains were confirmed in vitro to be specific for CMV antigens.

This TCR came from a woman aged 40 to 49 in good health and CMV-seronegative. Sequencing input: PBMCs.

This CDR3 reads CASSHPGTNYGYTF. Here the CDR3 DNA reads TGTGCCAGCAGCCATCCGGGTACTAACTATGGCTACACCTTC. V is TRBV5-4 and J is TRBJ1-2, with no clear D. CDR3 length: 14 residues. V was shortened by 4 bases and J by 0 bases, with 10 bases between the two germline ends. CDR1 SGHNT and CDR2 YYREEE come from the germline V gene (reference sequence). Full variable domain (missing parts from reference TRBV5-4 and TRBJ1-2): ETGVTQSPTHLIKTRGQQVTLRCSSQSGHNTVSWYQQALGQGPQFIFQYYREEENGRGNFPPRFSGLQFPNYSSELNVNALELDDSALYLCASSHPGTNYGYTFGSGTRLTVV.